These 30 T cell receptor beta chains came from one sample sequenced in a study of prognosis after radiotherapy for stage I lung cancer. From genomic DNA, TCR beta CDR3 was amplified by two-round multiplex PCR. It was primers specific to each TRBV and TRBJ gene that first-round PCR used. MiXCR, run by TCRdb on the multiplex PCR reads, gives a single entry per CDR3 protein. Among fewer than 35,000 distinct CDR3 sequences listed, about half were seen once. The sample consisted of PBMCs, taken before or after stereotactic body radiation therapy (not recorded which). Every receptor here comes from a donor at least 50 years old with non-small cell lung cancer.

This clonotype was counted at least ten times. The chain uses TRBV3-1 and TRBJ2-7; TRBD1 matches at 9 bases. Germline V gene lookup returns CDR1 LGHDT and CDR2 YNNKEL (reference sequence). This CDR3 has 14 residues. V lost 3 bases to trimming and J lost 7 bases; unmatched junction nucleotides: 7. CDR3 residues: CASSQGQGWGEQYF. The CDR3 DNA follows: TGTGCCAGCAGCCAGGGACAGGGTTGGGGAGAGCAGTACTTC.

In the case of this clonotype: It may be a read error: a sequence one base away is much more abundant. The chain employs TRBV29-1 and TRBJ1-1, with 8 bases that match TRBD1. CDR3 length equals 13 residues. Germline V lookup: CDR1 SQVTM, CDR2 ANQGSEA. The chain's CDR3 is CRAARQGRTEAFF. CDR3 bases: TGCAGAGCCGCAAGACAGGGGAGGACTGAAGCTTTCTTT.

Concerning this clonotype itself: The junction departs from germline at one end; a sequencing error may be responsible. The CDR3 bases are TGTGCCAGCATACCGGGACAGGGGGCATTCTCCTACGATCAGTACTTC. This codes for CASIPGQGAFSYDQYF. The V gene is TRBV6-1, the J gene TRBJ2-7, with 12 bases that match TRBD1. Looked up from germline, CDR1 is MNHNS and CDR2 is SASEGT. This CDR3 is built from 16 residues.

By share, this clonotype counts as medium-sized. V usage is TRBV6-1 and J usage is TRBJ2-7; D is unclear. This CDR3 is 12 amino acids long. The germline V gene encodes CDR1 MNHNS and CDR2 SASEGT. The V and J ends lost 5 bases and 2 bases respectively, with 7 bases between them. CDR3 residues: CASSPRPYEQYF. The CDR3 DNA is TGTGCCAGCAGTCCCCGACCCTACGAGCAGTACTTC.

As concerns this clonotype: A much more abundant neighbour one base away suggests this may be a read error. The V call is TRBV5-6, the J call TRBJ2-2; either TRBD1 or TRBD2 may fit D (5 bases each). Germline CDR1 and CDR2: SGHDT and YYEEEE. The CDR3 loop spans 16 amino acids. DNA of the CDR3: TGTGCCAGCAGTCCGCCTAAGGGAATAGGGACCGGGAAGCTGTTTTTT. This sequence encodes CASSPPKGIGTGKLFF.

The gene calls are TRBV11-1 and TRBJ2-7; TRBD2 aligns across 14 bases. Germline lookup yields CDR1 SGHAT and CDR2 FQDESV (reference sequence). This CDR3 has 15 amino acids. The trim removed 5 bases at V and 6 bases at J, leaving 6 bases unmatched. The CDR3 coding sequence is TGTGCCAGCAGCCTACGGACTAGCGGGAGGTCCGAGCAGTACTTC. Protein sequence: CASSLRTSGRSEQYF.

This clonotype has at least ten counts. No conserved phenylalanine or tryptophan ends this CDR3, so it is likely a read error. The rearrangement links TRBV5-5 to TRBJ2-2, with 16 positions matching TRBD2. Germline V CDR1 and CDR2: SGHKS, YYEKEE (reference sequence). The junction had 6 bases not matched to a gene; V was cut back by 4 bases and J by 3 bases. The CDR3 spans 18 residues. The CDR3 spells CASSGTSGRERHTGELFL. DNA of the CDR3: TGTGCCAGCAGCGGGACTAGCGGGAGGGAACGGCACACCGGGGAGCTGTTTCTT.

This clonotype is medium-sized within its sample. This rearrangement joins TRBV5-1 to TRBJ1-2, with unresolved D. The CDR3 sequence is 13 residues long. The V end was cut by 4 bases, the J end by 2 bases, with 9 bases between. Germline assignment: CDR1 SGHRS and CDR2 YFSETQ. The CDR3 nucleotides are TGCGCCAGCAGCCCGGGGTTCAACTATGGCTACACCTTC. Its protein product is CASSPGFNYGYTF. Variable domain in full (rest from reference TRBV5-1 and TRBJ1-2): KAGVTQTPRYLIKTRGQQVTLSCSPISGHRSVSWYQQTPGQGLQFLFEYFSETQRNKGNFPGRFSGRQFSNSRSEMNVSTLELGDSALYLCASSPGFNYGYTFGSGTRLTVV.

This clonotype showed up just a few times. The germline gene is not matched at one end of the junction; a read error may be the cause. This chain links TRBV29-1 with TRBJ2-4; D is uncertain. The CDR3 is 13 residues long. Per germline, CDR1 SQVTM and CDR2 ANQGSEA. CDR3 amino acids: CRVAGRAKNIQYF. CDR3 bases: TGCAGAGTTGCCGGCCGAGCCAAAAACATTCAGTACTTC.

In its sample, this clonotype was seen many times. The V call is TRBV7-9, the J call TRBJ2-3; D is ambiguous. Trimming removed 3 bases at V and 0 bases at J, with 13 bases between. CDR1 and CDR2 from the germline V gene are SEHNR and FQNEAQ (reference sequence). This CDR3 has 16 amino acids. CDR3 DNA sequence: TGTGCCAGCAGCTTCGGCTCTAGTGCTAGCACAGATACGCAGTATTTT. Protein sequence: CASSFGSSASTDTQYF. Drawing the rest from reference TRBV7-9 and TRBJ2-3, the complete variable domain is DTGVSQNPRHKITKRGQNVTFRCDPISEHNRLYWYRQTLGQGPEFLTYFQNEAQLEKSRLLSDRFSAERPKGSFSTLEIQRTEQGDSAMYLCASSFGSSASTDTQYFGPGTRLTVL.

This clonotype was counted many times. The V call is TRBV6-5, the J call TRBJ2-5; D not resolved. V lost 4 bases and J lost 7, with 10 bases in between. Germline V gives CDR1 MNHEY, CDR2 SVGAGI. The CDR3 is made up of 12 amino acids. DNA of the CDR3: TGTGCCAGCAGTTTCTCCTCAGGGACCCAGTACTTC. Translated, it gives CASSFSSGTQYF.

This clonotype has ten or more counts. The rearrangement uses TRBV28 and TRBJ1-1; D is unresolved. The germline V gene has CDR1 MDHEN and CDR2 SYDVKM. The CDR3 loop spans 14 amino acids. With 6 bases removed from V and 7 bases from J, the gap between germline ends came to 18 bases. CDR3 residues: CASSPPVRTGEAFF. The CDR3, as DNA: TGTGCCAGCAGCCCCCCCGTTCGGACCGGTGAAGCTTTCTTT.

The table lists this clonotype with many counts. The chain joins TRBV2 to TRBJ2-1; D may be TRBD2 (6 bases). CDR1 SNHLY and CDR2 FYNNEI come from the germline V gene. Trimming shortened V by 9 bases and J by 6 bases, and 18 bases separated the two germline ends. The CDR3 extends over 14 amino acids. The CDR3: CASNRERSANEQFF. DNA for the CDR3: TGTGCCAGTAATCGGGAGCGGTCGGCCAATGAGCAGTTCTTC.

The V and J genes are TRBV7-2 and TRBJ2-7; 7 positions match TRBD1. Per the germline V gene, CDR1 is SGHTA and CDR2 is FQGNSA. There are 14 residues in the CDR3. Trimming cost V 1 base and J 4 bases; bases outside gene matches: 4. Here the CDR3 DNA reads TGTGCCAGCAGCTTAGGACAGGGTACGTACGAGCAGTACTTC. This gives the protein CASSLGQGTYEQYF.

This clonotype has ten or more counts. The gene calls are TRBV18 and TRBJ2-1; possibly TRBD2 for D (5 bases). The length of the CDR3 is 14 residues. Germline values: CDR1 KGHSH, CDR2 LQKENI. Trimming pared 2 bases from V and 10 bases from J, leaving 15 bases between. CDR3 region: CASSPLADEGEQFF. CDR3 DNA: TGTGCCAGCTCACCATTGGCGGATGAGGGCGAGCAGTTCTTC.

This chain connects TRBV7-2 to TRBJ2-3; 9 bases are shared with TRBD2. With 2 bases clipped from V and 3 bases from J, the junction kept 0 bases outside the gene matches. The CDR3 loop spans 14 amino acids. Germline V gene sequence: CDR1 SGHTA, CDR2 FQGNSA. CDR3 residues: CASSLLAGTDTQYF. CDR3 DNA sequence: TGTGCCAGCAGCTTACTAGCGGGAACAGATACGCAGTATTTT.

This clonotype was picked up one time. The rearrangement uses TRBV6-2 or TRBV6-3 and TRBJ1-4; D is undetermined. This CDR3 spans 13 amino acids. Germline-derived CDR1 and CDR2 are MNHEY and SVGEGT. Trimming removed 9 bases from V and 7 bases from J, with 15 bases in between. The CDR3 sequence is CASSTPGVEKLFF. CDR3 in DNA: TGTGCCAGTTCAACGCCCGGGGTTGAAAAACTGTTTTTT.

This clonotype was observed once. Since a far larger clone is one base different, this is likely a read error. The chain employs TRBV6-6 and TRBJ2-7; possible D gene TRBD1, 5 bases. Trimming took off 0 bases at V and 7 bases at J, with 10 bases between the two ends. Germline CDR1 is MNHNY and CDR2 is SVGAGI (reference sequence). There are 13 residues in the CDR3. Written as DNA, the CDR3 is TGTGCCAGCAGTTACTCTAGACAGTGTGAGCAGTACTTC. Residues: CASSYSRQCEQYF.

This clonotype was detected ten times or more. A junction end diverges from the germline sequence, so it may reflect a read error. The chain's CDR3 is CASRREGIDTQYF. The CDR3 DNA reads TGTGCCAGCAGACGGGAGGGAATCGATACACAGTATTTT. The chain links TRBV12-3 or TRBV12-4 to TRBJ2-3; 8 bases match TRBD2. The length of the CDR3 is 13 residues.

This clonotype was seen ten or more times. The V and J genes are TRBV10-3 and TRBJ2-1; 9 bases are shared with TRBD1. V lost 10 bases, J lost 9 bases, and 16 bases stayed unmatched. Germline V lookup: CDR1 ENHRY, CDR2 SYGVKD. This CDR3 region has 15 residues. The CDR3 sequence: CATRSPGQGRGEQFF. For the CDR3, the DNA is TGTGCCACCCGAAGCCCGGGACAGGGTAGAGGTGAGCAGTTCTTC.

As concerns this clonotype: The junction and the germline gene differ at one end; a read error may be behind it. V usage is TRBV5-8 and J usage is TRBJ1-6; tentative D call: TRBD1 (6 bases). In germline, CDR1 is SGHTS, CDR2 YDEGEE. The CDR3 is 14 amino acids. CDR3 residues: CASSLGQGNSPLHF. The CDR3 nucleotides read TGTGCCAGCAGCCTGGGGCAGGGGAATTCACCACTCCACTTT.

The J gene is TRBJ2-3, the V gene TRBV6-5; D uncertain. The CDR3 loop spans 16 amino acids. Germline V lookup: CDR1 MNHEY, CDR2 SVGAGI. V was pared by 3 bases and J by 0 bases, with 13 bases between. In nucleotides, the CDR3 is TGTGCCAGCAGTTATCGACGGTTTTCTAGCACAGATACGCAGTATTTT. Protein sequence: CASSYRRFSSTDTQYF.

This clonotype was counted many times. This chain connects TRBV6-5 to TRBJ1-4; the D gene is possibly TRBD1 (6 bases). The V end lost 4 bases, the J end lost 0 bases, and 12 bases lay between the germline ends. The germline V gene has CDR1 MNHEY and CDR2 SVGAGI. This CDR3 is built from 16 residues. CDR3 coding DNA: TGTGCCAGCAGTTTGAGACAGGCTGCAACTAATGAAAAACTGTTTTTT. It specifies CASSLRQAATNEKLFF.

CDR3 protein: CASSLGFRRGEQYF. Here the CDR3 DNA reads TGTGCCAGCAGTCTCGGTTTTCGGAGGGGCGAGCAGTACTTC. This chain links TRBV27 with TRBJ2-7; the D gene is possibly TRBD2 (6 bases). Germline assignment: CDR1 MNHEY and CDR2 SMNVEV (reference sequence). The CDR3 is 14 residues long. Trimming stripped 5 bases from V and 6 bases from J, with 17 bases between.

Ten or more counts support this clonotype. The chain is built from TRBV9 and TRBJ2-4, with 8 bases matching TRBD2. CDR3 length equals 15 residues. Trimming cost V 3 bases and J 2 bases; bases outside gene matches: 4. Germline CDR1 is SGDLS and CDR2 is YYNGEE. DNA of the CDR3: TGTGCCAGCAGCGCCGGGAGGGACACCAAAAACATTCAGTACTTC. It encodes CASSAGRDTKNIQYF.

This clonotype was counted ten times or more. The chain uses TRBV4-2 and TRBJ2-2, with TRBD2 matching 10 bases. Germline V gene data show CDR1 as LGHNA and CDR2 as YNFKEQ. J was trimmed by 6 bases and V by 2 bases; bases with no gene match: 12. The length of the CDR3 is 18 residues. The CDR3 protein is CASSQPPFASGSPGELFF. CDR3 nucleotides: TGTGCCAGCAGCCAACCCCCTTTTGCTAGCGGGAGCCCCGGGGAGCTGTTTTTT.

On this clonotype itself: A far larger clone differs by one base, so this is likely a read error. This chain uses TRBV7-9 with TRBJ2-7; 13 bases match TRBD2. This CDR3 contains 17 residues. From germline, CDR1 is SEHNR and CDR2 FQNEAQ (reference sequence). After removal of 3 bases from V and 4 bases from J, the junction contained 9 bases not matched to a gene. The CDR3 DNA follows: TGTGCCAGCAGCTTCTCCCCCACTAGCGGGAGGGGTTACGAGCAGTACTTC. Protein: CASSFSPTSGRGYEQYF.

This clonotype was seen repeatedly, ten times or more. In nucleotides, the CDR3 is TGTGCTAGTGGTTTGGGTTGGCGAAAATACACCTTC. Its protein is CASGLGWRKYTF. The rearrangement uses TRBV12-5 and TRBJ1-2; the D is unclear. Per germline, CDR1 LGHNT and CDR2 FRNRAP. The CDR3 totals 12 residues. V dropped 1 base and J dropped 11 bases, with 11 bases sitting between them. Full variable domain (missing parts from reference TRBV12-5 and TRBJ1-2): DARVTQTPRHKVTEMGQEVTMRCQPILGHNTVFWYRQTMMQGLELLAYFRNRAPLDDSGMPKDRFSAEMPDATLATLKIQPSEPRDSAVYFCASGLGWRKYTFGSGTRLTVV.

The chain links TRBV5-1 to TRBJ1-2; maybe TRBD1 (5 bases). V lost 2 bases, J lost 0 bases, and 14 bases lay in between. CDR1 and CDR2 (germline): SGHRS, YFSETQ. The CDR3 spans 16 residues. CDR3 sequence reads: CASSLGRAQANYGYTF. CDR3 coding DNA: TGCGCCAGCAGCTTAGGCAGGGCCCAAGCTAACTATGGCTACACCTTC.

The chain links TRBV6-4 to TRBJ2-3; TRBD2 matches 7 bases. After removal of 3 bases from V and 7 bases from J, the junction contained 4 bases not matched to a gene. The CDR3 length is 13 residues. CDR1 is MRHNA and CDR2 is SNTAGT in the germline V gene. The CDR3 coding sequence is TGTGCCAGCAGTGAAGCTAGCGGTTATACGCAGTATTTT. Its translation is CASSEASGYTQYF.